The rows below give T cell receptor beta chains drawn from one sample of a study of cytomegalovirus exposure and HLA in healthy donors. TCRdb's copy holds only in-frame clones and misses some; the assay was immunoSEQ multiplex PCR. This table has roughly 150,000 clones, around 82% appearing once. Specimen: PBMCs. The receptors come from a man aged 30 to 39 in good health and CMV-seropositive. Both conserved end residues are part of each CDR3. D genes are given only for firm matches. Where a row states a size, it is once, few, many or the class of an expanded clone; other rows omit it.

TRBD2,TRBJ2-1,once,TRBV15,TGTGCCACCAGCAGAGGGACTAGCTTCAATGAGCAGTTCTTC,CATSRGTSFNEQFF
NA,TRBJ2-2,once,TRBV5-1,TGCGCCAGCAGCTTGGAACGGGAGAGCACCGGGGAGCTGTTTTTT,CASSLERESTGELFF
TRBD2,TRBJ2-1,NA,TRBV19,TGTGCCAGTAGTACTAGCGGGGTTATAGATGAGCAGTTCTTC,CASSTSGVIDEQFF
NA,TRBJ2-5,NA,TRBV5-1,TGCGCCAGCAGCTACGGACTGGAAGAGACCCAGTACTTC,CASSYGLEETQYF
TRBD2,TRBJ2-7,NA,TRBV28,TGTGCCAGCAGTCAACTCTGGACACTAGCGGGAGGGCCCAACGAGCAGTACTTC,CASSQLWTLAGGPNEQYF
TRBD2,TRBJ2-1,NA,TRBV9,TGTGCCAGCAGCGTAGTGGGGGGAGGGCAGCAGTTCTTC,CASSVVGGGQQFF
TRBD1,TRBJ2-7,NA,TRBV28,TGTGCCAGCAGCTCCGGACAGGACCTCACCTACGAGCAGTACTTC,CASSSGQDLTYEQYF
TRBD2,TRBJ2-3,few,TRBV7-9,TGTGCCAGCAGCCCGGGACTAGCGGGAGCCGATACGCAGTATTTT,CASSPGLAGADTQYF
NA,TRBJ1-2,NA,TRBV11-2,TGTGCCAGCAGCCCCGATACTTATGGCTACACCTTC,CASSPDTYGYTF
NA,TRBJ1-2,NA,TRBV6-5,TGTGCCAGCAGTTGGGGGGTTGGGGACTATGGCTACACCTTC,CASSWGVGDYGYTF
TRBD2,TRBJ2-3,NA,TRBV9,TGTGCCAGCAGCGTACCTAGCGGGAGGGCCTCTATGGGAGATACGCAGTATTTT,CASSVPSGRASMGDTQYF
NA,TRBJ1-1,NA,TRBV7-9,TGTGCCAGCAGCCCCGAGGTGGGTGAAGCTTTCTTT,CASSPEVGEAFF
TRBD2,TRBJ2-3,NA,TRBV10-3,TGTGCCATCAGTGAGTCCCTAGCGGGAGTGGGGGATACGCAGTATTTT,CAISESLAGVGDTQYF
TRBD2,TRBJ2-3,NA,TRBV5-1,TGCGCCAGCACCCCTAGCGGGGGGAGCACAGATACGCAGTATTTT,CASTPSGGSTDTQYF
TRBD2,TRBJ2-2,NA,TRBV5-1,TGCGCCAGCAGCTTGACTAGCGGGGACACCGGGGAGCTGTTTTTT,CASSLTSGDTGELFF
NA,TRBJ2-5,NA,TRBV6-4,TGTGCAATCCAGGTGGGAGCCTCTGAAGAGACCCAGTACTTC,CAIQVGASEETQYF
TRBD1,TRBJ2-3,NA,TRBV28,TGTGCCAGCAGCCGAGAGGGACAGAGCACAGATACGCAGTATTTT,CASSREGQSTDTQYF
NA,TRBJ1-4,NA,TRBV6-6,TGTGCCAGCAGTTACAGGGAGTATGAAAAACTGTTTTTT,CASSYREYEKLFF
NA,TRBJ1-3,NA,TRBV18,TGTGCCAGCTCACCACAAACAGGGCGGACTGGAAACACCATATATTTT,CASSPQTGRTGNTIYF
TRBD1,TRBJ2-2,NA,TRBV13,TGTGCCAGCCCCTCCCCCGACAGGGGGCTTAACACCGGGGAGCTGTTTTTT,CASPSPDRGLNTGELFF
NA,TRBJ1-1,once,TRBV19,TGTGCCAGTAGTGATTGGCAGTTGAACACTGAAGCTTTCTTT,CASSDWQLNTEAFF
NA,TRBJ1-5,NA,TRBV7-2,TGTGCCAGCAGCTTAGCTGCGGGCAATCAGCCCCAGCATTTT,CASSLAAGNQPQHF
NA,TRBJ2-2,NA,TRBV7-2,TGTGCCAGCAGCATTACTGCAGGGGTTCCCGGGGAGCTGTTTTTT,CASSITAGVPGELFF
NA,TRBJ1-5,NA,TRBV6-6,TGTGCCAGCAGTTACTCATTACAGGGTTACAATCAGCCCCAGCATTTT,CASSYSLQGYNQPQHF
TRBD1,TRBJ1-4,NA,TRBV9,TGTGCCAGCAGCGTTGGGACAGGGAAAGGGACTAATGAAAAACTGTTTTTT,CASSVGTGKGTNEKLFF
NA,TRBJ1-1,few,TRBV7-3,TGTGCCAGCAGCTCACAGGGACGTGGGGTGAACACTGAAGCTTTCTTT,CASSSQGRGVNTEAFF
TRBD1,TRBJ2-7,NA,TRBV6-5,TGTGCCAGCAGTCCGACAGGGGTTCCCTACGAGCAGTACTTC,CASSPTGVPYEQYF
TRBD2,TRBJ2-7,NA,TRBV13,TGTGCCAGCACCTTCAGCGGGATCTCCTACGAGCAGTACTTC,CASTFSGISYEQYF
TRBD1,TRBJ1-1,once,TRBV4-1,TGCGCCAGCAGCCAGAGGACAGGGCCAGGGGTGGCTGAAGCTTTCTTT,CASSQRTGPGVAEAFF
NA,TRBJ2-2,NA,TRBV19,TGTGCCAGTAGTACCGCACTAGCATCCGGGGAGCTGTTTTTT,CASSTALASGELFF
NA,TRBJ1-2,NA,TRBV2,TGTGCCAGCAGTGCCGTAAACTATGGCTACACCTTC,CASSAVNYGYTF
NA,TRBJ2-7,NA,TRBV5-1,TGCGCCAGCAGCCTCTTTATTAGCGGAGGCTCCTACGAGCAGTACTTC,CASSLFISGGSYEQYF
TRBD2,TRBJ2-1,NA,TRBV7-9,TGTGCCAGCAGCTTAGAAATAGCGGGAGCTGTCAATGAGCAGTTCTTC,CASSLEIAGAVNEQFF
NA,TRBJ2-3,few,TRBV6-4,TGTGCCAGCAGTGCACAGGGGGGGCCAGATACGCAGTATTTT,CASSAQGGPDTQYF
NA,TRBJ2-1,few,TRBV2,TGTGCCAGCAGCCCACTAGGAGGGGCCTACAATGAGCAGTTCTTC,CASSPLGGAYNEQFF
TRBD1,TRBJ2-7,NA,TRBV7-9,TGTGCCAGCAGCTCCTCTCAGGGGGAGTCCTACGAGCAGTACTTC,CASSSSQGESYEQYF
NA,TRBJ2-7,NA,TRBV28,TGTGCCAGCAGTCTCCCGGGTAGGGACACCTACGAGCAGTACTTC,CASSLPGRDTYEQYF
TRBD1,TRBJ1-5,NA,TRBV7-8,TGTGCCAGCAGTTTTTCCATTCGACAGGGGTCCAATCAGCCCCAGCATTTT,CASSFSIRQGSNQPQHF
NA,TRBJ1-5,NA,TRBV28,TGTGCCAGCAGTAGTTTTTTGGGGCTCGGCCAGCCCCAGCATTTT,CASSSFLGLGQPQHF
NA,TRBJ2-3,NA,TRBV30,TGTGCCTGGAGCGGGGGAAGCACAGATACGCAGTATTTT,CAWSGGSTDTQYF